The rows below give T cell receptor beta chains drawn from one sample of a study of radiotherapy plus CTLA-4 blockade in lung cancer. Sequencing was performed with immunoSEQ multiplex PCR; in TCRdb, only in-frame clones are kept and a portion is missing. The sample holds about 19,000 clones, about 82% seen once. The sample was peripheral blood, taken from a patient treated with radiotherapy plus ipilimumab. These receptors all stem from a human donor with non-small cell lung cancer whose response to radiotherapy plus ipilimumab could not be evaluated. Both conserved end residues are part of each CDR3. Fields, in order: D gene, clone size, V gene, J gene, CDR3 protein, CDR3 DNA. A D gene is named only where the DNA matches it firmly. Rows give clone size only sometimes, using once, few, many, or a class for an expanded clone.

TRBD2	.	TRBV6-5	TRBJ2-7	CASSYSPSGRSEQYF	TGTGCCAGCAGTTACTCGCCTAGCGGGAGGAGCGAGCAGTACTTC
TRBD2	.	TRBV10-3	TRBJ2-5	CARILAGEETQYF	TGTGCCAGGATACTAGCGGGGGAAGAGACCCAGTACTTC
TRBD2	.	TRBV11-2	TRBJ2-5	CATAGAGQETQYF	TGTGCCACCGCTGGAGCGGGACAAGAGACCCAGTACTTC
.	.	TRBV6-4	TRBJ2-7	CASSVGVQDEQYF	TGTGCCAGCAGTGTTGGAGTACAGGACGAGCAGTACTTC
TRBD2	.	TRBV7-9	TRBJ2-7	CASSSSGGGEQYF	TGTGCCAGCAGCTCCTCGGGGGGGGGCGAGCAGTACTTC
TRBD2	.	TRBV29-1	TRBJ2-2	CSVEDPRGAAGELFF	TGCAGCGTTGAAGATCCGCGGGGGGCGGCCGGGGAGCTGTTTTTT
TRBD2	.	TRBV6-5	TRBJ2-1	CASTPAGGRNEQFF	TGTGCCAGCACCCCAGCGGGAGGCCGGAATGAGCAGTTCTTC
.	.	TRBV5-8	TRBJ1-1	CASSSGGGNKNTEAFF	TGTGCCAGCAGCAGCGGGGGAGGGAATAAGAACACTGAAGCTTTCTTT
.	.	TRBV4-2	TRBJ2-7	CASSPQAYREDGEQYF	TGTGCCAGCAGCCCACAGGCCTACAGGGAAGATGGCGAGCAGTACTTC
TRBD1	.	TRBV5-5	TRBJ1-6	CASSFSPRTGVSYNSPLHF	TGTGCCAGCAGCTTCAGCCCTCGGACAGGGGTATCCTATAATTCACCCCTCCACTTT
.	once	TRBV7-2	TRBJ1-1	CASSEGGRGNTEAFF	TGTGCCAGCAGCGAAGGAGGCAGGGGGAACACTGAAGCTTTCTTT
TRBD1	once	TRBV5-1	TRBJ1-2	CASSLVGTGGGYTF	TGCGCCAGCAGCTTGGTTGGGACAGGAGGAGGCTACACCTTC
.	.	TRBV2	TRBJ2-5	CASWGDETQYF	TGTGCCAGTTGGGGAGACGAGACCCAGTACTTC
TRBD2	.	TRBV5-1	TRBJ2-7	CASSSGLADYEQYF	TGCGCCAGCAGCTCGGGACTAGCGGACTACGAGCAGTACTTC
TRBD1	.	TRBV27	TRBJ2-2	CASSLRQGDTGELFF	TGTGCCAGCAGTTTGAGACAGGGAGACACCGGGGAGCTGTTTTTT
.	.	TRBV11-2	TRBJ2-1	CASSDTTLVGFYNEQFF	TGTGCCAGCAGCGATACTACACTAGTCGGGTTCTACAATGAGCAGTTCTTC
.	once	TRBV10-3	TRBJ1-2	CAISESIRESWHGGYTF	TGTGCCATCAGTGAGTCGATAAGGGAGAGCTGGCACGGTGGCTACACCTTC
.	.	TRBV6-6	TRBJ1-4	CASRKQVRNEKLFF	TGTGCCAGCAGAAAACAGGTCCGGAATGAAAAACTGTTTTTT
.	few	TRBV5-6	TRBJ2-7	CASSFLQGINYEQYF	TGTGCCAGCAGCTTTCTTCAGGGGATAAACTACGAGCAGTACTTC
.	.	TRBV6-1	TRBJ2-7	CALKGVSYEQYF	TGTGCCCTTAAGGGAGTTTCCTACGAGCAGTACTTC